The 24 T cell receptor beta chains listed next were all sequenced from one sample in a study of blood T cell repertoires in COVID-19. Data came from immunoSEQ multiplex PCR; TCRdb stores just in-frame clones and leaves some out. The sample yields a few hundred thousand clones, roughly 85% seen once. The sequencing input was peripheral blood. The source of these receptors is a man aged 45 to 65 who had recovered from COVID-19.

V usage is TRBV27 and J usage is TRBJ2-5, with 15 bases that match TRBD2. The CDR3 is 14 amino acids. Looked up from germline, CDR1 is MNHEY and CDR2 is SMNVEV (reference sequence). The ends lost 3 bases at V and 9 bases at J; junction bases unmatched: 2. As DNA, the CDR3 is TGTGCCAGCAGTTTCGGGACTAGCGGGAGGCCCCAGTACTTC. It translates to CASSFGTSGRPQYF.

This clone occurred once. The sample holds other DNA sequences that translate to the same CDR3. The chain is built from TRBV6-5 and TRBJ2-7, with 12 bases fitting TRBD1. Per the germline V gene, CDR1 is MNHEY and CDR2 is SVGAGI. The CDR3 extends over 15 amino acids. V was clipped by 4 bases and J by 2 bases; unmatched bases: 3. The CDR3 sequence: CASSSGTGGPYEQYF. DNA of the CDR3: TGTGCCAGCAGTTCCGGGACAGGGGGCCCCTACGAGCAGTACTTC.

This chain joins TRBV6-1 and TRBJ1-4, with D perhaps TRBD1 (6 bases). There are 15 residues in the CDR3. The ends were cut back, 3 bases at V and 8 bases at J, with 16 bases in the middle. Germline values: CDR1 MNHNS, CDR2 SASEGT. The CDR3 DNA sequence: TGTGCCAGCAGTGATAAGGGGGGGCTGCAGGAAAAACTGTTTTTT. Translation: CASSDKGGLQEKLFF.

The chain has TRBV2 and TRBJ2-3; possibly TRBD1 for D (6 bases). Trimming left V 6 bases short and J 1 base short, with 14 bases between. The CDR3 runs to 15 residues. CDR1 is SNHLY, CDR2 FYNNEI, per germline. The CDR3 coding sequence is TGTGCCAGCAGGGAACAGGGATCTCGCACAGATACGCAGTATTTT. Encoded protein: CASREQGSRTDTQYF.

The chain has TRBV10-1 and TRBJ2-1, with D unclear. V was cut by 3 bases and J by 4 bases, with 10 bases left in between. The CDR3 has 14 residues. Germline loops: CDR1 WNHNN, CDR2 SYGVQD (reference sequence). The CDR3 DNA follows: TGCGCCAGCAGTGACCCTCAAACTTACAATGAGCAGTTCTTC. It codes for CASSDPQTYNEQFF.

The chain couples TRBV2 to TRBJ1-2, with D uncertain. CDR1 SNHLY and CDR2 FYNNEI come from the germline V gene. V was shortened by 5 bases and J by 8 bases, with 18 bases between the two germline ends. This CDR3 contains 14 residues. The CDR3 DNA sequence: TGTGCCAGCAGTCCAAGGGCCCGGAGAGGGGGCTACACCTTC. It yields the protein CASSPRARRGGYTF.

The V call is TRBV2, the J call TRBJ1-6; D ambiguous. This CDR3 is 14 amino acids long. Germline V gives CDR1 SNHLY, CDR2 FYNNEI. V dropped 4 bases and J dropped 8 bases, with 12 bases sitting between them. This chain's CDR3 is CASSAEGVYSPLHF. The CDR3 DNA follows: TGTGCCAGCAGTGCGGAGGGAGTTTATTCACCCCTCCACTTT.

V is TRBV19 and J is TRBJ2-2; 7 bases agree with TRBD1. Germline V gene sequence: CDR1 LNHDA, CDR2 SQIVND (reference sequence). This CDR3 has 15 residues. The ends lost 7 bases at V and 4 bases at J; junction bases unmatched: 9. The CDR3 bases are TGTGCCAGTAACACGGACAGGAGCCTCACCGGGGAGCTGTTTTTT. This codes for CASNTDRSLTGELFF.

The chain has TRBV7-2 and TRBJ1-4; 7 nucleotides agree with TRBD1. Germline trimming cut 5 bases from V and 0 bases from J; bases unmatched to any gene: 3. The CDR3 extends over 15 amino acids. CDR1 and CDR2 from the germline V gene are SGHTA and FQGNSA. The CDR3 loop reads CASSTTGATNEKLFF. The CDR3 bases are TGTGCCAGCAGCACCACAGGGGCAACTAATGAAAAACTGTTTTTT.

This clone was recorded a few times. V gene TRBV18 combines with J gene TRBJ2-3, with a tentative D call TRBD2 (5 bases). This CDR3 is 16 amino acids long. V shed 3 bases and J shed 0 bases, with 13 bases lying between them. Germline values: CDR1 KGHSH, CDR2 LQKENI. The CDR3 protein is CASSPGLAGSTDTQYF. The CDR3, as DNA: TGTGCCAGCTCACCTGGTCTAGCTGGAAGCACAGATACGCAGTATTTT.

This chain connects TRBV20-1 to TRBJ2-2; 9 bases map to TRBD1. The CDR3 length is 15 residues. With V trimmed by 3 bases and J by 6 bases, 8 bases remained unmatched. Germline CDR1 and CDR2: DFQATT and SNEGSKA (reference sequence). In nucleotides, the CDR3 is TGCAGTGCTAGTCGAGGGACAGGGTTATCCGGGGAGCTGTTTTTT. As protein: CSASRGTGLSGELFF.

The chain has TRBV12-3 or TRBV12-4 and TRBJ2-1; maybe TRBD2 (6 bases). CDR3 length: 13 residues. With 6 bases removed from V and 9 bases from J, the gap between germline ends came to 15 bases. CDR3 DNA: TGTGCCAGCAGCAGAGCTAGCGCTGGTGAGCAGTTCTTC. Translation gives CASSRASAGEQFF.

This clone was seen a handful of times. Other DNA sequences within the sample encode an identical CDR3. The genes are TRBV5-1 and TRBJ2-2, with 10 bases aligning to TRBD1. The trim removed 4 bases at V and 4 bases at J, leaving 7 bases unmatched. CDR3 length equals 16 residues. The germline CDR1 and CDR2 sequences are SGHRS and YFSETQ. CDR3 bases: TGCGCCAGCAGCCCAAGGGACAGGGGAATCACCGGGGAGCTGTTTTTT. As protein: CASSPRDRGITGELFF. The full variable domain, completed using reference TRBV5-1 and TRBJ2-2, is KAGVTQTPRYLIKTRGQQVTLSCSPISGHRSVSWYQQTPGQGLQFLFEYFSETQRNKGNFPGRFSGRQFSNSRSEMNVSTLELGDSALYLCASSPRDRGITGELFFGEGSRLTVL.

The genes are TRBV3-1 (or the pseudogene TRBV3-2) and TRBJ2-4; TRBD2 agrees at 13 bases. This CDR3 spans 16 amino acids. Per the germline V gene, CDR1 is LGHDT and CDR2 is YNNKEL (reference sequence). V lost 2 bases and J lost 9; bases outside the gene matches: 7. The CDR3, as DNA: TGTGCCAGCAGCCAACCGGGACTAGCGGGAATGGGCATTCAGTACTTC. It codes for CASSQPGLAGMGIQYF.

V is TRBV18 and J is TRBJ1-2, with 7 positions matching TRBD1. V lost 2 bases and J lost 7; bases outside the gene matches: 10. The V gene's germline CDR1 is KGHSH and CDR2 LQKENI. The CDR3 is made up of 15 amino acids. The CDR3 DNA reads as TGTGCCAGCTCACCAGGAGTGACAGGGCTCAGTGGCTACACCTTC. Translation gives CASSPGVTGLSGYTF.

The chain employs TRBV12-3 or TRBV12-4 and TRBJ2-1; D possibly corresponds to TRBD2 (6 bases). Deletions cut 6 bases from V and 4 bases from J, with 10 bases between. The CDR3 runs to 13 residues. DNA for the CDR3: TGTGCCAGCAGCCCCGGGACTTACAATGAGCAGTTCTTC. Translated, it gives CASSPGTYNEQFF.

The CDR3, as DNA: TGTGCCAGCAGCACTCAACCTAGCGGGATAACAGATACGCAGTATTTT. It specifies CASSTQPSGITDTQYF. The rearrangement uses TRBV9 and TRBJ2-3; 9 bases line up with TRBD2. The germline V gene has CDR1 SGDLS and CDR2 YYNGEE. The CDR3 is made up of 16 amino acids. V was pared by 4 bases and J by 3 bases, with 9 bases of the junction left unmatched.

This chain connects TRBV9 to TRBJ2-3; 8 positions agree with TRBD2. J gave up 4 bases and V 0 bases, and 13 bases lay outside the gene matches. Per the germline V gene, CDR1 is SGDLS and CDR2 is YYNGEE. CDR3 length: 18 residues. The DNA of the CDR3 is TGTGCCAGCAGCGTAGCTACGAGGGTAGCGGGAATTGCAGATACGCAGTATTTT. This translates into CASSVATRVAGIADTQYF. Variable domain in full (rest from reference TRBV9 and TRBJ2-3): DSGVTQTPKHLITATGQRVTLRCSPRSGDLSVYWYQQSLDQGLQFLIQYYNGEERAKGNILERFSAQQFPDLHSELNLSSLELGDSALYFCASSVATRVAGIADTQYFGPGTRLTVL.

The genes are TRBV28 and TRBJ1-2; D is unclear. The CDR3 length is 11 residues. Germline V gives CDR1 MDHEN, CDR2 SYDVKM. Trimming took 6 bases from V and 2 from J, leaving 4 bases between them. The CDR3 DNA reads TGTGCCAGCAGACAGAACTATGGCTACACCTTC. This encodes CASRQNYGYTF.

V is TRBV4-1 and J is TRBJ2-1; the match to TRBD1 covers 8 bases. From germline, CDR1 is MGHRA and CDR2 YSYEKL. J was trimmed by 7 bases and V by 1 base; bases with no gene match: 12. The CDR3 is made up of 17 amino acids. CDR3 sequence (DNA): TGCGCCAGCAGCCAAGTTCGTCGGACAGGGAGTATTAATGAGCAGTTCTTC. It encodes CASSQVRRTGSINEQFF.

The V call is TRBV28, the J call TRBJ1-5, with 10 bases identical to TRBD1. Germline V gene data show CDR1 as MDHEN and CDR2 as SYDVKM. The CDR3 has 14 residues. The V gene end was trimmed by 2 bases and the J gene end by 14 bases; junction bases not matched to a gene: 9. CDR3 protein: CASSLGTGVLRKHF. The CDR3 bases are TGTGCCAGCAGTTTAGGGACAGGGGTACTCAGGAAGCATTTT.

This chain uses TRBV5-1 with TRBJ2-5; TRBD2 matches 8 bases. Germline-derived CDR1 and CDR2 are SGHRS and YFSETQ. The CDR3 is 15 amino acids. J lost 1 base, V lost 1 base, and 3 bases had no gene match. The CDR3 region is CASSLPAGVQETQYF. In DNA form, the CDR3 reads TGCGCCAGCAGCTTGCCAGCGGGGGTCCAAGAGACCCAGTACTTC.

The chain is built from TRBV5-6 and TRBJ2-7; no clear D. This CDR3 has 12 amino acids. Per germline, CDR1 SGHDT and CDR2 YYEEEE. Trimming cost V 2 bases and J 1 base, with 4 bases left between them. Here the CDR3 DNA reads TGTGCCAGCAGCTTCGGGTCCTACGAGCAGTACTTC. Its protein is CASSFGSYEQYF.

The chain couples TRBV5-4 to TRBJ2-6; D is ambiguous. The CDR3 has 18 residues. CDR1 SGHNT and CDR2 YYREEE come from the germline V gene (reference sequence). V was clipped by 1 base and J by 0 bases, with 14 bases between them. CDR3 nucleotide sequence: TGTGCCAGCAGCTTGTCTAGGCCACTAACCTCTGGGGCCAACGTCCTGACTTTC. Residues: CASSLSRPLTSGANVLTF.